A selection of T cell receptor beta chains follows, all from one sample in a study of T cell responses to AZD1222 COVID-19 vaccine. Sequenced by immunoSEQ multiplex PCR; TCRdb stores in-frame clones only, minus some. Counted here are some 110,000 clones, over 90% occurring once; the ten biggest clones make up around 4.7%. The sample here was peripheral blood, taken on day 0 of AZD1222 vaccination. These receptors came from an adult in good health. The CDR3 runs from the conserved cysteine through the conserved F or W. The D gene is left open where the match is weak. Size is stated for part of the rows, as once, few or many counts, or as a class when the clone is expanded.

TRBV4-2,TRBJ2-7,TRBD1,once,CASSPLQGQTDEQYF,TGTGCCAGCAGCCCCCTACAGGGACAGACGGACGAGCAGTACTTC
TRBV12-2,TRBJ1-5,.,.,CASLQGNQPQHF,TGTGCAAGTCTCCAGGGGAATCAGCCCCAGCATTTT
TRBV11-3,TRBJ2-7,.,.,CASSFSETASYEQYF,TGTGCCAGCAGCTTCTCGGAGACCGCGTCCTACGAGCAGTACTTC
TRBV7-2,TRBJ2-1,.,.,CASSLTGSSYNEQFF,TGTGCCAGCAGCTTAACAGGGAGCTCCTACAATGAGCAGTTCTTC
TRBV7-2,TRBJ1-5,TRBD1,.,CASSSWTGGPHSNQPQHF,TGTGCCAGCAGCTCCTGGACAGGGGGCCCTCATAGCAATCAGCCCCAGCATTTT
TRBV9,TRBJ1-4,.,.,CASSPLGGGTIDEKLFF,TGTGCCAGCAGCCCCCTCGGGGGCGGAACGATCGATGAAAAACTGTTTTTT
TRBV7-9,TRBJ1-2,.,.,CASSPLTAVNYGYTF,TGTGCCAGCAGCCCATTGACCGCTGTTAACTATGGCTACACCTTC
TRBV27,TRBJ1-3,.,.,CASSLDGGRNTIYF,TGTGCCAGCAGTTTAGACGGAGGAAGGAACACCATATATTTT
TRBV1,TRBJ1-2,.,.,CTSSQEGTISTLAGKVYGYTF,TGCACCAGCAGCCAAGAGGGAACGATATCGACTCTTGCAGGGAAAGTCTATGGCTACACCTTC
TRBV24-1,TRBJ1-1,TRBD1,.,CATSDQGDAEAFF,TGTGCCACCAGTGATCAGGGGGACGCTGAAGCTTTCTTT
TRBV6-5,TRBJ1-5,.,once,CASRGTGFNQPQHF,TGTGCCAGCAGAGGTACAGGGTTTAATCAGCCCCAGCATTTT
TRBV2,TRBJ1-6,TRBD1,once,CASSRDRTNLNSPLHF,TGTGCCAGCAGTCGGGACAGGACGAACCTGAATTCACCCCTCCACTTT
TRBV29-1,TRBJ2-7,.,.,CSVELGWEQYF,TGCAGCGTTGAATTAGGATGGGAGCAGTACTTC
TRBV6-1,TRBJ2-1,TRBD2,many,CASSEGTSGSNEQFF,TGTGCCAGCAGTGAAGGGACTAGCGGGAGCAATGAGCAGTTCTTC
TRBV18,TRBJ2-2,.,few,CASSPSNTGELFF,TGTGCCAGCTCACCCTCGAACACCGGGGAGCTGTTTTTT
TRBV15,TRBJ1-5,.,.,CATRSSGRAKGNQPQHF,TGTGCCACCAGATCGTCAGGGAGGGCTAAGGGCAATCAGCCCCAGCATTTT
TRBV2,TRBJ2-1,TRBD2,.,CASRELAGAYNEQFF,TGTGCCAGCAGGGAACTAGCGGGAGCTTACAATGAGCAGTTCTTC
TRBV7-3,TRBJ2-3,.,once,CASSLSRGGADTQYF,TGTGCCAGCAGCTTAAGTCGCGGCGGGGCTGATACGCAGTATTTT
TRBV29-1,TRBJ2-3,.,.,CSVEGSTHTDTQYF,TGCAGCGTTGAAGGTAGCACCCACACAGATACGCAGTATTTT
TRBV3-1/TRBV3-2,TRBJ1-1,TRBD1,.,CASSPRQGPNEAFF,TGTGCCAGCAGCCCCCGACAGGGACCGAATGAAGCTTTCTTT
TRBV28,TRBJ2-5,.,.,CASSFPPRYGRVETQYF,TGTGCCAGCAGTTTCCCCCCTCGGTATGGTAGAGTCGAGACCCAGTACTTC
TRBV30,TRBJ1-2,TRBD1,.,CAWDRTGQGYGYTF,TGTGCCTGGGATCGGACAGGGCAGGGCTATGGCTACACCTTC
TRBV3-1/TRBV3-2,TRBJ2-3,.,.,CASFNADTQYF,TGTGCCAGCTTTAACGCGGATACGCAGTATTTT
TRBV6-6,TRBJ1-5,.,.,CASSYRVGEPQHF,TGTGCCAGCAGCTACAGGGTGGGTGAGCCCCAGCATTTT
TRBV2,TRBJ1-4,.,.,CASSAQGPGEKLFF,TGTGCCAGCAGCGCCCAGGGGCCTGGTGAAAAACTGTTTTTT
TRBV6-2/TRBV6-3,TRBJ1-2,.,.,CASSRRGQPNYGYTF,TGTGCCAGCAGTCGCAGGGGACAACCAAACTATGGCTACACCTTC
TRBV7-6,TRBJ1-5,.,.,CASSLAANQPQHF,TGTGCCAGCAGCTTAGCGGCGAATCAGCCCCAGCATTTT
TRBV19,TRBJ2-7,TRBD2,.,CASRFGRSSYEQYF,TGTGCCAGTAGGTTCGGGAGGTCTTCCTACGAGCAGTACTTC
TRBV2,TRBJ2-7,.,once,CASSMRDAEQYF,TGTGCCAGCAGTATGCGGGACGCCGAGCAGTACTTC
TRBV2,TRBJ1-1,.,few,CASPDGTNTEAFF,TGTGCCAGCCCCGACGGTACGAACACTGAAGCTTTCTTT
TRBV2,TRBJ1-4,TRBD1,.,CASERQGGPNEKLFF,TGTGCCAGCGAGCGGCAGGGGGGCCCTAATGAAAAACTGTTTTTT
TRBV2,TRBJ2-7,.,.,CASTGGLTYYEQYF,TGTGCCAGCACCGGGGGGCTGACATACTACGAGCAGTACTTC
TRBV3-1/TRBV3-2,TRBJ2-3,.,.,CASSPRVSTDTQYF,TGTGCCAGCAGCCCCAGGGTGAGCACAGATACGCAGTATTTT
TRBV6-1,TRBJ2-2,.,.,CASSEGDGRNTGELFF,TGTGCCAGCAGTGAAGGCGACGGGAGGAACACCGGGGAGCTGTTTTTT
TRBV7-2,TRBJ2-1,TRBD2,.,CASKSGSRVINEQFF,TGTGCCAGCAAAAGCGGGAGTAGGGTGATCAATGAGCAGTTCTTC
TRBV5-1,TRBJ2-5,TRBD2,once,CASSPSISGRVQETQYF,TGCGCCAGCAGCCCCAGTATAAGCGGGAGGGTCCAAGAGACCCAGTACTTC
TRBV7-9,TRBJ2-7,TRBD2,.,CASSRTGTSRYEQYF,TGTGCCAGCAGCAGAACCGGGACTAGCAGATACGAGCAGTACTTC
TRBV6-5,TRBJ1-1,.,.,CASRQGIHTEAFF,TGTGCCAGCAGACAGGGTATACACACTGAAGCTTTCTTT
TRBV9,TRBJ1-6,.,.,CASSVGPTGMVRSPLHF,TGTGCCAGCAGCGTAGGTCCCACGGGAATGGTCAGGTCACCCCTCCACTTT
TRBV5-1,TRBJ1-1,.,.,CASSWSGETEAFF,TGCGCCAGCAGCTGGTCAGGGGAAACTGAAGCTTTCTTT
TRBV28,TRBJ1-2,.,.,CASNQNREGYTF,TGTGCCAGCAACCAGAACAGGGAGGGCTACACCTTC
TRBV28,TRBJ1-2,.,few,CASSQRVFGYTF,TGTGCCAGCAGCCAACGGGTATTCGGCTACACCTTC
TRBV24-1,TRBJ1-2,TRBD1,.,CATSEDRRGYTF,TGTGCCACCAGTGAGGACAGGAGAGGCTACACCTTC
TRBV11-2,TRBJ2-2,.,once,CASSLGSPGELFF,TGTGCCAGCAGCTTAGGTAGCCCCGGGGAGCTGTTTTTT
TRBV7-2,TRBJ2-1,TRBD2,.,CASSLDRGLAAYNEQFF,TGTGCCAGCAGCTTAGACCGGGGACTAGCGGCCTACAATGAGCAGTTCTTC
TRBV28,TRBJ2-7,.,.,CATEGGVVPYEQYF,TGTGCCACCGAGGGTGGGGTGGTCCCCTACGAGCAGTACTTC
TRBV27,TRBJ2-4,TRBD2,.,CASRGLAVNIQYF,TGTGCCAGCAGAGGACTAGCGGTAAACATTCAGTACTTC
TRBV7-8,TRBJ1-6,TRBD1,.,CASSPLTGAYNSPLHF,TGTGCCAGCAGCCCCTTAACAGGGGCCTATAATTCACCCCTCCACTTT
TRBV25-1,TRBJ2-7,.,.,CASSEQGPYEQYF,TGTGCCAGCAGTGAGCAGGGCCCCTACGAGCAGTACTTC
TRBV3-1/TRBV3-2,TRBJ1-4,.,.,CASSQQIATNEKLFF,TGTGCCAGCAGCCAACAAATTGCAACTAATGAAAAACTGTTTTTT
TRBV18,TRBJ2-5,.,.,CASSLSRTATKETQYF,TGTGCCAGCTCATTATCAAGGACAGCCACCAAGGAGACCCAGTACTTC
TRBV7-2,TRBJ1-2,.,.,CASSLTSEGFSGYTF,TGTGCCAGCAGCTTAACCTCGGAAGGGTTCAGTGGCTACACCTTC
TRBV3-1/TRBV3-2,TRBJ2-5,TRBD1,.,CASSPDREETQYF,TGTGCCAGCAGCCCGGACAGGGAAGAGACCCAGTACTTC
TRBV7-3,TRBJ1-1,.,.,CASSLSENTEAFF,TGTGCCAGCAGCTTAAGCGAGAACACTGAAGCTTTCTTT
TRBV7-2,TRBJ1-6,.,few,CASSPSGVVGVHF,TGTGCCAGCAGCCCCTCGGGGGTCGTAGGGGTCCACTTT